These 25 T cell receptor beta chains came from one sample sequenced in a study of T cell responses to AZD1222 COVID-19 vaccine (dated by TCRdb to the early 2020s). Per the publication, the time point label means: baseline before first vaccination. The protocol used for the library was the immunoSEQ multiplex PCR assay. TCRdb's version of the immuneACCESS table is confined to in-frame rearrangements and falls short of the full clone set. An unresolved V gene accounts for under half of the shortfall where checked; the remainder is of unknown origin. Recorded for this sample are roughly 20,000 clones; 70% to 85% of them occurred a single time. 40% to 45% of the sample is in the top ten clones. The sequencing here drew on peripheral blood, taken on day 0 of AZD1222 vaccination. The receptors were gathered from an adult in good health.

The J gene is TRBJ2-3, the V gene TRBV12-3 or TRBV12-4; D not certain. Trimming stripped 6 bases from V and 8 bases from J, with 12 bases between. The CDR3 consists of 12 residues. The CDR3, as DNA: TGTGCCAGCAGCACCGATCGGGCTACGCAGTATTTT. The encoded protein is CASSTDRATQYF.

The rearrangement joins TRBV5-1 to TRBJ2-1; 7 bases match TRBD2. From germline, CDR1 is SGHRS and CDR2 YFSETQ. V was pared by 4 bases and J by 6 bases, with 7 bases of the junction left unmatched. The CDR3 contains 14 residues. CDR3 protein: CASSVRGNFNEQFF. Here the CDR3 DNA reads TGCGCCAGCAGCGTGCGGGGGAACTTCAATGAGCAGTTCTTC.

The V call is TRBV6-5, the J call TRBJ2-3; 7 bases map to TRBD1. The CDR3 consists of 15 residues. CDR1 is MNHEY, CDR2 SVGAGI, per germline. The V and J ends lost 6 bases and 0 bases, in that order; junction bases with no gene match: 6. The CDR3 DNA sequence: TGTGCCAGCAGGCGGACAGGCCCCAGCACAGATACGCAGTATTTT. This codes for CASRRTGPSTDTQYF.

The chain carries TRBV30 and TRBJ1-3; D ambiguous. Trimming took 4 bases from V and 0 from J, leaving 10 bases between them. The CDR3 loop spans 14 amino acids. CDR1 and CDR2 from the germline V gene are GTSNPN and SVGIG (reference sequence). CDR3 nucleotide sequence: TGTGCCTGGACGACCGTCAGCTCTGGAAACACCATATATTTT. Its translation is CAWTTVSSGNTIYF.

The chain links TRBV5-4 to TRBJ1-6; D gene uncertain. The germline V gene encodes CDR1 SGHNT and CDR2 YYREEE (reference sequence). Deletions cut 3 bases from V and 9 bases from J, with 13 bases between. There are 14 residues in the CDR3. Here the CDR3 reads CASSYPLAGSPLHF. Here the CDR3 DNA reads TGTGCCAGCAGCTACCCGTTGGCCGGTTCACCCCTCCACTTT.

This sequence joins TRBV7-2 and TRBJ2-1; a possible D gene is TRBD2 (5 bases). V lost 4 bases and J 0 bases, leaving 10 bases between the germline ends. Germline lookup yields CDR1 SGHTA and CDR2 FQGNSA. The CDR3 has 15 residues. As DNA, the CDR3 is TGTGCCAGCAGCTATATAGGGAGCTCCTACAATGAGCAGTTCTTC. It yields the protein CASSYIGSSYNEQFF.

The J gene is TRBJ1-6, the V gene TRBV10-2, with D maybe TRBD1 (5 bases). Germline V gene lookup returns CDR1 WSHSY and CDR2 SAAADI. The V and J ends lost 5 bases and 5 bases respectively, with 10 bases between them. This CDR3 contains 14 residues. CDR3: CASSMGLNNSPLHF. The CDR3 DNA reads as TGCGCCAGCAGTATGGGACTTAATAATTCACCCCTCCACTTT.

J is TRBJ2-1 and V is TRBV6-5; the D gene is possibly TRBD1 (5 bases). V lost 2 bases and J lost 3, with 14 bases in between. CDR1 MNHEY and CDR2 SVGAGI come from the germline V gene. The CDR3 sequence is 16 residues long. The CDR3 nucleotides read TGTGCCAGCAGTTACCTGGTGGGGCAGAACTACAATGAGCAGTTCTTC. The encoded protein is CASSYLVGQNYNEQFF.

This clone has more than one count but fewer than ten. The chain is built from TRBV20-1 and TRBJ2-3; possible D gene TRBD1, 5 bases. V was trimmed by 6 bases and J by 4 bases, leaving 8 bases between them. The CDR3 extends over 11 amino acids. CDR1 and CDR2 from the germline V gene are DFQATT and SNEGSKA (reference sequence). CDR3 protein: CSADSSDTQYF. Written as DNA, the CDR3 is TGCAGTGCCGACAGCTCAGATACGCAGTATTTT.

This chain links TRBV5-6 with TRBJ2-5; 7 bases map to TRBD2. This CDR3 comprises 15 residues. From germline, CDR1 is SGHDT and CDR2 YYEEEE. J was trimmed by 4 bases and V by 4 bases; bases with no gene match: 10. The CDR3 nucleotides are TGTGCCAGCAGCACCGCGGGAGCGGGAAGAGAGACCCAGTACTTC. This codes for CASSTAGAGRETQYF.

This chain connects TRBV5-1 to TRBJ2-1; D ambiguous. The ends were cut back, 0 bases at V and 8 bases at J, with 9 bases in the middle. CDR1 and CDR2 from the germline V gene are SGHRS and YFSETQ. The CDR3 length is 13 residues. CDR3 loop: CASSLVPRDEQFF. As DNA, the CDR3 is TGCGCCAGCAGCTTGGTGCCAAGGGATGAGCAGTTCTTC.

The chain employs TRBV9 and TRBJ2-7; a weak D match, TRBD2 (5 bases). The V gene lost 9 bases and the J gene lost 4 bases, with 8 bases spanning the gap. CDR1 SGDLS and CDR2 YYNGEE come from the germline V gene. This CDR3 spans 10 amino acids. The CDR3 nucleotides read TGTGCCACCCGAGGGTACGAGCAGTACTTC. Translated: CATRGYEQYF.

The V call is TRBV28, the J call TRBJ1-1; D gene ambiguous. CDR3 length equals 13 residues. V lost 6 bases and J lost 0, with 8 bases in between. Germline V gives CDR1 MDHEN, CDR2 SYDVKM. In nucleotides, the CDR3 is TGTGCCAGCAGCCCCGTCATGAACACTGAAGCTTTCTTT. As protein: CASSPVMNTEAFF.

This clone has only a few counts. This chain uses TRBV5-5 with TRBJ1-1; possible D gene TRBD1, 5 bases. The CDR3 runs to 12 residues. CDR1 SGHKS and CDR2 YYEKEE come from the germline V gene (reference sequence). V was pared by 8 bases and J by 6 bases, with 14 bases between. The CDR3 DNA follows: TGTGCCAGTATAGGGGCCGTCCCTGAAGCTTTCTTT. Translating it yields CASIGAVPEAFF.

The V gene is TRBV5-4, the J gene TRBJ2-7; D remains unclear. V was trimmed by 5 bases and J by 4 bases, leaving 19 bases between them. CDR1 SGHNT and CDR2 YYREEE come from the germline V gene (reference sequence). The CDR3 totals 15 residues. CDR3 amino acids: CASSEGGEIFYEQYF. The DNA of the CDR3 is TGTGCCAGCAGTGAAGGTGGGGAAATCTTTTACGAGCAGTACTTC.

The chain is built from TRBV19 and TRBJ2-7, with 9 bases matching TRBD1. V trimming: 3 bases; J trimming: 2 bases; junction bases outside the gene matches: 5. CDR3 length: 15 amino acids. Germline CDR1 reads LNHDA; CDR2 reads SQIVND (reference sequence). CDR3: CASSIGTGITYEQYF. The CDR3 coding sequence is TGTGCCAGTAGTATCGGGACAGGGATAACCTACGAGCAGTACTTC.

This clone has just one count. The CDR3 spells CASSAQNWVTVSYEQYF. The CDR3 bases are TGTGCCAGTAGTGCACAGAATTGGGTGACAGTCTCCTACGAGCAGTACTTC. The chain joins TRBV19 to TRBJ2-7, with D perhaps matching TRBD1 (5 bases). This CDR3 is 17 amino acids long. The germline gives CDR1 LNHDA, CDR2 SQIVND (reference sequence). V was shortened by 5 bases and J by 0 bases, with 20 bases between the two germline ends. The full variable domain, in which reference TRBV19 and TRBJ2-7 provide the parts outside the CDR3, is DGGITQSPKYLFRKEGQNVTLSCEQNLNHDAMYWYRQDPGQGLRLIYYSQIVNDFQKGDIAEGYSVSREKKESFPLTVTSAQKNPTAFYLCASSAQNWVTVSYEQYFGPGTRLTVT.

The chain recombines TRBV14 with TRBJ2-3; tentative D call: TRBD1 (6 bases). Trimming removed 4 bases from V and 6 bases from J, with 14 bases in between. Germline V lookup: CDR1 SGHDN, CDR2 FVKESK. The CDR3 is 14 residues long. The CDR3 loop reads CASSLTGNADTQYF. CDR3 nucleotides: TGTGCCAGCAGCCTAACAGGGAATGCGGATACGCAGTATTTT. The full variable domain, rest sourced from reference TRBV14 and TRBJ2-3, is EAGVTQFPSHSVIEKGQTVTLRCDPISGHDNLYWYRRVMGKEIKFLLHFVKESKQDESGMPNNRFLAERTGGTYSTLKVQPAELEDSGVYFCASSLTGNADTQYFGPGTRLTVL.

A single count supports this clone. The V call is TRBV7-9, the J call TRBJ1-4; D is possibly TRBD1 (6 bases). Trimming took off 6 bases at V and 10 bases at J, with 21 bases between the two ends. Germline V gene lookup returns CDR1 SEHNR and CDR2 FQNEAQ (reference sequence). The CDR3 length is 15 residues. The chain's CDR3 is CASRGPTGASGKLFF. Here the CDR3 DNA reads TGTGCCAGCAGAGGCCCGACAGGTGCGTCGGGAAAACTGTTTTTT.

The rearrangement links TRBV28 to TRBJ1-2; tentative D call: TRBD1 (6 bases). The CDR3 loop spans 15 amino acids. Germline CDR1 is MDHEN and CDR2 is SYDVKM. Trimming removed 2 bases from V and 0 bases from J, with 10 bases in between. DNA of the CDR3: TGTGCCAGCAGTTTAAGGGACATCTCTAACTATGGCTACACCTTC. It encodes CASSLRDISNYGYTF.

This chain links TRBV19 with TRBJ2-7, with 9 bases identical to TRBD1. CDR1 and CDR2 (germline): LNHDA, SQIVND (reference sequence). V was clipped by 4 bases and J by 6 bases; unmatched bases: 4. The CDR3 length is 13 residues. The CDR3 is CASSRTGASEQYF. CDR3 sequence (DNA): TGTGCCAGTAGTAGGACAGGGGCCTCCGAGCAGTACTTC.

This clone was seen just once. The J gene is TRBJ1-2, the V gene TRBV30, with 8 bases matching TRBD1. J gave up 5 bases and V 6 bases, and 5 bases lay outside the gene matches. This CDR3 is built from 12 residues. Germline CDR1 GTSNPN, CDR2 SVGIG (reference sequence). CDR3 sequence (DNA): TGTGCCTGCAACAGGGGGGGATATGGCTACACCTTC. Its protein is CACNRGGYGYTF.

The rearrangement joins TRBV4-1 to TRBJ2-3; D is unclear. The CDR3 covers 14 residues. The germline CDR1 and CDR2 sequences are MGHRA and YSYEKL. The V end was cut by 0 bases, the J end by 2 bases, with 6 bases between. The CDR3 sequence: CASSQDGYTDTQYF. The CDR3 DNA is TGCGCCAGCAGCCAAGACGGCTACACAGATACGCAGTATTTT.

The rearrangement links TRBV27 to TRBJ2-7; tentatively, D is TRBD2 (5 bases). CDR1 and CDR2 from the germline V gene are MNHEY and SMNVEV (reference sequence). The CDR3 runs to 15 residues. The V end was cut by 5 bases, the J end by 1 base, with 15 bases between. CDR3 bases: TGTGCCAGCAGTCCCCGGGGTCTACTTTCCTACGAGCAGTACTTC. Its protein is CASSPRGLLSYEQYF.

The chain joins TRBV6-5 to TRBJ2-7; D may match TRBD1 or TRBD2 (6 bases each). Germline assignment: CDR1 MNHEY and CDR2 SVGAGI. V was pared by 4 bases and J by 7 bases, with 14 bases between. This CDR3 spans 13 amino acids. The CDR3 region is CASSFEGGREQYF. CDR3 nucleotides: TGTGCCAGCAGTTTTGAGGGGGGCAGGGAGCAGTACTTC.